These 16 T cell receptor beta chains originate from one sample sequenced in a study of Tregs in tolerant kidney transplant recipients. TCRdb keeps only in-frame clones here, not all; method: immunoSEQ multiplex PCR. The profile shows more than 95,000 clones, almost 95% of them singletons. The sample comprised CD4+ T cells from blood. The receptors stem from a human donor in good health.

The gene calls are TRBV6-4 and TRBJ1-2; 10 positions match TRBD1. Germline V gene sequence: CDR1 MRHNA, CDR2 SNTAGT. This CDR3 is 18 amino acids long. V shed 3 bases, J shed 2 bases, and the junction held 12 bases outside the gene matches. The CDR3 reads CASSEYGTGARANYGYTF. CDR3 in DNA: TGTGCCAGCAGTGAATACGGGACAGGGGCCCGGGCCAACTATGGCTACACCTTC.

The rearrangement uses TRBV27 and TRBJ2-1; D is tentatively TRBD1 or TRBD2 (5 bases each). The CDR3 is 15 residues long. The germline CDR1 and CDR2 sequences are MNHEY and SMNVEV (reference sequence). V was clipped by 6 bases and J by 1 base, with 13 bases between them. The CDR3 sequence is CASRGVGRSYNEQFF. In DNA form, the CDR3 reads TGTGCCAGCAGGGGGGTGGGAAGGTCCTACAATGAGCAGTTCTTC.

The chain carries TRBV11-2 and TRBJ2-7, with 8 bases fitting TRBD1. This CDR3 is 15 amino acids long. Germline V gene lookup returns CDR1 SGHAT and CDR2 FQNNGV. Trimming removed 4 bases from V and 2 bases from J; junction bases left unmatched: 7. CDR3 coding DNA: TGTGCCAGCAGCTCCTGGACAGGGAGGCCCTACGAGCAGTACTTC. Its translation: CASSSWTGRPYEQYF.

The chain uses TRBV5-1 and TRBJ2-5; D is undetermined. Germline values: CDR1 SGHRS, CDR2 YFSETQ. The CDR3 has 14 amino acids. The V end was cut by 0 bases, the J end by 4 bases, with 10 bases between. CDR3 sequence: CASSLDGTRETQYF. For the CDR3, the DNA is TGCGCCAGCAGCTTGGATGGCACCAGAGAGACCCAGTACTTC.

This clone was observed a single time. CDR3 nucleotides: TGTGCCAGCAGCAAAGGTCTTGCCGGGGGGGACAGGGATAATTCACCCCTCCACTTT. Amino acid sequence: CASSKGLAGGDRDNSPLHF. This chain links TRBV21-1 with TRBJ1-6; the DNA was not compared with TRBD1, the D call given in the table. TRBV21-1 is noted as a pseudogene. The CDR3 extends over 19 amino acids.

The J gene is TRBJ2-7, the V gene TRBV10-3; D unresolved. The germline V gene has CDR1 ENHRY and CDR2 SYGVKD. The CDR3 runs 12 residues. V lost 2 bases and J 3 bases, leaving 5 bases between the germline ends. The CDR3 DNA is TGTGCCATCAGTGAGATTGACTACGAGCAGTACTTC. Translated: CAISEIDYEQYF.

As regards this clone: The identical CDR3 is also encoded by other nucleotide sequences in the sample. The CDR3 protein is CASSLGHEQYF. The CDR3 DNA is TGTGCCAGCAGCTTGGGGCACGAGCAGTACTTC. The gene calls are TRBV5-6 and TRBJ2-7; no definite D call. The CDR3 has 11 amino acids. V lost 0 bases to trimming and J lost 5 bases, with 3 bases between them. Germline-derived CDR1 and CDR2 are SGHDT and YYEEEE.

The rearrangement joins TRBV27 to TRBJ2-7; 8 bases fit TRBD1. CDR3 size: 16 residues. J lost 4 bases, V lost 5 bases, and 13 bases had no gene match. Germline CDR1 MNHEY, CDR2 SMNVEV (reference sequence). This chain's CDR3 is CASSQSSGGPEYEQYF. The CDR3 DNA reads TGTGCCAGCAGTCAATCCTCAGGGGGCCCGGAATACGAGCAGTACTTC.

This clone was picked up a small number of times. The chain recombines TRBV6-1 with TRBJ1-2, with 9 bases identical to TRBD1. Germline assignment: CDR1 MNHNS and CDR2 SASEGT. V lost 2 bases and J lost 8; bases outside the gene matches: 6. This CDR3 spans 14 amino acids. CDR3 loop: CASSESRDRVGYTF. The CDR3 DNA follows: TGTGCCAGCAGTGAAAGTCGGGACAGGGTCGGCTACACCTTC.

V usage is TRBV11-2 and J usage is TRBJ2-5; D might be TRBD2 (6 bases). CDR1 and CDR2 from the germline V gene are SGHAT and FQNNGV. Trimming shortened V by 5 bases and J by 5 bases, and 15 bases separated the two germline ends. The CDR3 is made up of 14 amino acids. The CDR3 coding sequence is TGTGCCAGCAGCCGCCGGGAGCCACTGGAGACCCAGTACTTC. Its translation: CASSRREPLETQYF. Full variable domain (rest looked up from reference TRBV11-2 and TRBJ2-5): EAGVAQSPRYKIIEKRQSVAFWCNPISGHATLYWYQQILGQGPKLLIQFQNNGVVDDSQLPKDRFSAERLKGVDSTLKIQPAKLEDSAVYLCASSRREPLETQYFGPGTRLLVL.

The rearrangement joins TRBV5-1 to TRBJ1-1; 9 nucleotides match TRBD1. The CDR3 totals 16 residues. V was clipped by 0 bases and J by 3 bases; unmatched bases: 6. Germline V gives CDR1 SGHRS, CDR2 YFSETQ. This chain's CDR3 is CASSLAGTGRYTEAFF. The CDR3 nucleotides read TGCGCCAGCAGCTTGGCAGGGACAGGGAGGTACACTGAAGCTTTCTTT.

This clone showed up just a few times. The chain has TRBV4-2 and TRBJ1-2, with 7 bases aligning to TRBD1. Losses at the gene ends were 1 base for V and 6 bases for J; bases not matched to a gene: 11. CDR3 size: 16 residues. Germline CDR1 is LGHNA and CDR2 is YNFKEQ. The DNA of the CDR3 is TGTGCCAGCAGCCAAGGAGCAGGAGACAGGGATGATGGCTACACCTTC. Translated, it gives CASSQGAGDRDDGYTF.

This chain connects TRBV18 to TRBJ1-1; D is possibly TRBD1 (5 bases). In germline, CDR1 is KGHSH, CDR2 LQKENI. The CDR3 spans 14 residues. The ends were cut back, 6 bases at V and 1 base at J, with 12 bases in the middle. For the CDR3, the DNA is TGTGCCAGCTCCCCTGACAGACAGAACACTGAAGCTTTCTTT. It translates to CASSPDRQNTEAFF. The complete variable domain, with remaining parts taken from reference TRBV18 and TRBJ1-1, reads NAGVMQNPRHLVRRRGQEARLRCSPMKGHSHVYWYRQLPEEGLKFMVYLQKENIIDESGMPKERFSAEFPKEGPSILRIQQVVRGDSAAYFCASSPDRQNTEAFFGQGTRLTVV.

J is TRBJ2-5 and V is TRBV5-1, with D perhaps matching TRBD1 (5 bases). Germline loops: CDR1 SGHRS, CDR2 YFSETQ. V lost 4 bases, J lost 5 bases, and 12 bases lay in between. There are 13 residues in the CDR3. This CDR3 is CASSADNLETQYF. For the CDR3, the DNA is TGCGCCAGCAGCGCGGACAATTTGGAGACCCAGTACTTC.

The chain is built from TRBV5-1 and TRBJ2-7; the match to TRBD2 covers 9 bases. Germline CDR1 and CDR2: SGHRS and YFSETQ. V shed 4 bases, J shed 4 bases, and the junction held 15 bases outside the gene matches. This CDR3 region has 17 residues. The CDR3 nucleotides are TGCGCCAGCAGCCCCCGAGGGCGGGGGGGCCCATGGTACGAGCAGTACTTC. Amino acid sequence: CASSPRGRGGPWYEQYF. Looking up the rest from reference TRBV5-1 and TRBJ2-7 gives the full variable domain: KAGVTQTPRYLIKTRGQQVTLSCSPISGHRSVSWYQQTPGQGLQFLFEYFSETQRNKGNFPGRFSGRQFSNSRSEMNVSTLELGDSALYLCASSPRGRGGPWYEQYFGPGTRLTVT.

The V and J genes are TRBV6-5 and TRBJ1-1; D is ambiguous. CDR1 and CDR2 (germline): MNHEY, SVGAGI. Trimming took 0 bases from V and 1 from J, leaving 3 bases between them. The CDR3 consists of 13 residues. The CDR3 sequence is CASSYSWNTEAFF. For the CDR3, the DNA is TGTGCCAGCAGTTACTCGTGGAACACTGAAGCTTTCTTT.